Given below is one TCR beta chain in context. Its antigen is unidentified. This specimen belongs to a study of shared clonotypes between healthy human individuals. General study results and limits: Unshared clonotypes carried lower generation probabilities than those common to all four donors. Shared across several donors were approximately 5% of the naive CD4 clonotypes.

Naive CD8 cells lacked CD45RO and underwent positive selection for CCR7, leaving out terminally differentiated effector memory CD45RA+ cells. Each cell subset's genomic DNA was divided evenly among several immunoSEQ plates. The protocol was immunoSEQ multiplex PCR, while the TCRdb copy is restricted to in-frame clones and leaves out a portion. In the table there are some 2,100,000 clones, 85% to 95% of which are singletons. This sequence originates from a man younger than 35 in good health. Some clones in this sample may be carry-over from other donors' samples. Sequenced material: naive CD8+ T cells from PBMCs.

The DNA of the CDR3 is TGCGCCAGCAGCCAAGATAAGTCGAGGGACTCCTACGAGCAGTACTTC. Its protein product is CASSQDKSRDSYEQYF. The chain employs TRBV4-3 and TRBJ2-7; tentatively, D is TRBD2 (5 bases). Germline V gene data show CDR1 as LGHNA and CDR2 as YSLEER. Trimming cost V 0 bases and J 0 bases, with 12 bases left between them. This CDR3 has 16 residues.